The 30 T cell receptor beta chains in this list originate from one sample, sequenced in a study of shared clonotypes between healthy human individuals. Produced via immunoSEQ multiplex PCR; TCRdb's table is partial and in-frame only. The sample yields over 850,000 clones, around 78% seen once. The sequenced sample consisted of memory CD4+ T cells from PBMCs. The subset: CD45RA-negative fraction. The receptors originated from a man aged 18 to 29 in good health. Some clones in this sample may be carry-over from other donors' samples.

This clone has more than one count but fewer than ten. The rearrangement links TRBV21-1 to TRBJ2-3. TRBV21-1 corresponds to a pseudogene. CDR3 length: 14 amino acids. The DNA of the CDR3 is TGTGCCAGCTACGGCTCGCCTAGCACAGATACGCAGTATTTT. It is translated as CASYGSPSTDTQYF.

The chain has TRBV6-1 and TRBJ1-2; D perhaps matches TRBD1 (5 bases). Germline V gene sequence: CDR1 MNHNS, CDR2 SASEGT. CDR3 length: 14 residues. V lost 1 base and J lost 3, with 9 bases in between. CDR3 region: CASSEVLTDYGYTF. Here the CDR3 DNA reads TGTGCCAGCAGTGAAGTGTTGACAGACTATGGCTACACCTTC.

This clone was found many times. The chain joins TRBV28 to TRBJ1-1; no reliable D call. The CDR3 contains 15 residues. Germline V gives CDR1 MDHEN, CDR2 SYDVKM. Trimming removed 1 base from V and 0 bases from J, with 9 bases in between. In DNA form, the CDR3 reads TGTGCCAGCAGTTTATCCGGGCCAATGAACACTGAAGCTTTCTTT. It specifies CASSLSGPMNTEAFF.

J is TRBJ1-2 and V is TRBV6-6; D remains ambiguous. Germline CDR1 reads MNHNY; CDR2 reads SVGAGI (reference sequence). CDR3 size: 12 residues. V lost 6 bases, J lost 6 bases, and 11 bases lay in between. The CDR3 loop is CASSLLADGYTF. DNA of the CDR3: TGTGCCAGCAGCCTCCTGGCCGATGGCTACACCTTC.

J is TRBJ1-5 and V is TRBV7-8, with 9 bases that match TRBD1. The trim removed 7 bases at V and 7 bases at J, leaving 8 bases unmatched. This CDR3 is built from 14 residues. In germline, CDR1 is SGHVS, CDR2 FQNEAQ. As DNA, the CDR3 is TGTGCCAGCACCCGATCGGACAGGGGACAGCCCCAGCATTTT. Protein product: CASTRSDRGQPQHF.

This clone was observed a few times. CDR3 residues: CSARGAGNKYF. CDR3 sequence (DNA): TGCAGTGCTAGAGGGGCGGGTAATAAGTACTTC. This chain uses TRBV20-1 with TRBJ2-5, with D perhaps TRBD2 (5 bases). Trimming left V 1 base short and J 12 bases short, with 12 bases between. The CDR3 loop spans 11 amino acids. Germline CDR1 and CDR2: DFQATT and SNEGSKA (reference sequence).

J is TRBJ1-5 and V is TRBV5-1, with TRBD1 identical over 8 bases. V lost 4 bases, J lost 7 bases, and 10 bases stayed unmatched. The CDR3 runs 15 residues. The V gene's germline CDR1 is SGHRS and CDR2 YFSETQ. The CDR3 reads CASSPGQEVSQPQHF. The CDR3 DNA reads TGCGCCAGCAGCCCGGGACAGGAGGTTAGCCAGCCCCAGCATTTT.

This rearrangement joins TRBV28 to TRBJ2-3; the match to TRBD2 covers 7 bases. J was trimmed by 11 bases and V by 4 bases; bases with no gene match: 9. CDR3 size: 13 residues. Germline values: CDR1 MDHEN, CDR2 SYDVKM. The CDR3 protein is CASSYTRLARQYF. DNA for the CDR3: TGTGCCAGCAGTTATACCAGACTAGCCAGGCAGTATTTT.

The gene calls are TRBV28 and TRBJ2-5; 8 bases are a match to TRBD1. The CDR3 sequence is 16 residues long. CDR1 MDHEN and CDR2 SYDVKM come from the germline V gene. Germline trimming cut 3 bases from V and 4 bases from J; bases unmatched to any gene: 10. Here the CDR3 reads CASSFRTRGPGETQYF. Written as DNA, the CDR3 is TGTGCCAGCAGTTTCAGGACCAGGGGGCCGGGAGAGACCCAGTACTTC.

The chain couples TRBV7-2 to TRBJ2-7; D is undetermined. V was trimmed by 5 bases and J by 5 bases, leaving 10 bases between them. The CDR3 covers 12 residues. Germline V gene lookup returns CDR1 SGHTA and CDR2 FQGNSA. DNA for the CDR3: TGTGCCAGCAGCGCCCGGGTTGACGAGCAGTACTTC. Amino acid sequence: CASSARVDEQYF.

The CDR3 DNA sequence: TGTGCCAGCAGTTCAAGGGGGGCGGATTCCTACGAGCAGTACTTC. Translated, it gives CASSSRGADSYEQYF. The J gene is TRBJ2-7, the V gene TRBV28; D is tentatively TRBD1 or TRBD2 (6 bases each). The CDR3 is 15 residues long. Germline V gene sequence: CDR1 MDHEN, CDR2 SYDVKM. Trimming removed 4 bases at V and 1 base at J, with 14 bases between. The variable domain in full, completed from reference TRBV28 and TRBJ2-7, reads DVKVTQSSRYLVKRTGEKVFLECVQDMDHENMFWYRQDPGLGLRLIYFSYDVKMKEKGDIPEGYSVSREKKERFSLILESASTNQTSMYLCASSSRGADSYEQYFGPGTRLTVT.

This chain connects TRBV7-2 to TRBJ1-1, with TRBD1 identical over 7 bases. CDR1 is SGHTA and CDR2 is FQGNSA in the germline V gene. The CDR3 contains 16 residues. V shed 5 bases and J 0 bases; nucleotides not matched to a gene: 9. CDR3 bases: TGTGCCAGCAGCGCGCCGGGACAGCCAATGAACACTGAAGCTTTCTTT. Amino acid sequence: CASSAPGQPMNTEAFF.

The chain joins TRBV27 to TRBJ1-6, with D unclear. In germline, CDR1 is MNHEY, CDR2 SMNVEV (reference sequence). Trimming pared 0 bases from V and 6 bases from J, leaving 12 bases between. This CDR3 is built from 16 residues. CDR3 nucleotide sequence: TGTGCCAGCAGTTTATCGGGTTCGGTGCGTAATTCACCCCTCCACTTT. Amino acid sequence: CASSLSGSVRNSPLHF.

This clone occurred many times. This same CDR3 is encoded by further DNA sequences in the sample. This chain joins TRBV6-5 and TRBJ2-2, with a tentative D call TRBD1 (5 bases). Trimming took off 5 bases at V and 4 bases at J, with 14 bases between the two ends. Germline assignment: CDR1 MNHEY and CDR2 SVGAGI. The CDR3 runs 15 residues. CDR3 in amino acids: CASSRQGVVTGELFF. The CDR3 nucleotides are TGTGCCAGCAGTAGACAAGGGGTGGTCACCGGGGAGCTGTTTTTT.

The V and J genes are TRBV7-9 and TRBJ2-5; TRBD1 might be the D (6 bases). CDR1 is SEHNR and CDR2 is FQNEAQ in the germline V gene (reference sequence). Trimming stripped 5 bases from V and 0 bases from J, with 13 bases between. This CDR3 is 15 amino acids long. CDR3 protein: CASSPGQGYQETQYF. As DNA, the CDR3 is TGTGCCAGCAGCCCCGGGCAGGGGTACCAAGAGACCCAGTACTTC.

The genes are TRBV5-6 and TRBJ2-1; 8 bases line up with TRBD1. The V and J ends lost 0 bases and 9 bases, in that order; junction bases with no gene match: 5. CDR3 size: 14 residues. Germline CDR1 reads SGHDT; CDR2 reads YYEEEE. CDR3 protein: CASSLGQGSSEQFF. The CDR3, as DNA: TGTGCCAGCAGCTTGGGACAGGGGAGCTCTGAGCAGTTCTTC.

The V call is TRBV5-1, the J call TRBJ2-1, with D possibly being TRBD2 (6 bases). The V end lost 1 base, the J end lost 6 bases, and 14 bases lay between the germline ends. Germline CDR1 SGHRS, CDR2 YFSETQ. This CDR3 region has 15 residues. CDR3 sequence: CASSLTGVMANEQFF. The CDR3 DNA reads TGCGCCAGCAGCTTGACGGGAGTCATGGCCAATGAGCAGTTCTTC.

V is TRBV9 and J is TRBJ1-3, with unresolved D. V was trimmed by 5 bases and J by 0 bases, leaving 15 bases between them. The CDR3 contains 16 residues. From germline, CDR1 is SGDLS and CDR2 YYNGEE. The CDR3 spells CASSPGRVRSGNTIYF. CDR3 sequence (DNA): TGTGCCAGCAGTCCCGGCCGGGTCCGCTCTGGAAACACCATATATTTT.

V is TRBV28 and J is TRBJ2-3, with 8 bases that match TRBD1. Germline V gives CDR1 MDHEN, CDR2 SYDVKM. Unmatched junction bases numbered 9, after V lost 5 bases and J lost 2 bases. The CDR3 consists of 16 residues. The DNA for the CDR3 is TGTGCCAGCAGTCCCCCAGGACAGGGATACACAGATACGCAGTATTTT. This encodes CASSPPGQGYTDTQYF.

The chain uses TRBV28 and TRBJ2-4; 10 nucleotides align to TRBD1. Germline CDR1 MDHEN, CDR2 SYDVKM. CDR3 length: 17 residues. The V segment lost 0 bases and the J segment 3 bases; nucleotides outside the gene matches: 5. DNA of the CDR3: TGTGCCAGCAGTTTATGGGGGCGGGACAGGGGCAAAAACATTCAGTACTTC. Its translation is CASSLWGRDRGKNIQYF.

The J gene is TRBJ2-6, the V gene TRBV29-1; D is perhaps TRBD1 or TRBD2 (6 bases each). This CDR3 spans 14 amino acids. Germline lookup yields CDR1 SQVTM and CDR2 ANQGSEA. Trimming took 3 bases from V and 2 from J, leaving 8 bases between them. The CDR3 coding sequence is TGCAGCGTTGAGGGGGGCACTGGGGCCAACGTCCTGACTTTC. It encodes CSVEGGTGANVLTF. Full variable domain (outside the CDR3, taken from reference TRBV29-1 and TRBJ2-6): SAVISQKPSRDICQRGTSLTIQCQVDSQVTMMFWYRQQPGQSLTLIATANQGSEATYESGFVIDKFPISRPNLTFSTLTVSNMSPEDSSIYLCSVEGGTGANVLTFGAGSRLTVL.

CDR3 protein: CASSLESSARRLFF. DNA of the CDR3: TGTGCCAGCAGCTTAGAGTCCTCGGCCCGGAGACTGTTTTTT. The genes are TRBV11-2 and TRBJ1-4; the D is unclear. The germline gives CDR1 SGHAT, CDR2 FQNNGV. CDR3 length: 14 residues. Trimming removed 0 bases at V and 13 bases at J, with 15 bases between.

The chain recombines TRBV11-2 with TRBJ2-2; D is perhaps TRBD1 (6 bases). V was trimmed by 6 bases and J by 2 bases, leaving 10 bases between them. The CDR3 totals 14 residues. Per the germline V gene, CDR1 is SGHAT and CDR2 is FQNNGV. The CDR3 loop reads CASRDRRNTGELFF. For the CDR3, the DNA is TGTGCCAGCAGAGACAGGAGAAACACCGGGGAGCTGTTTTTT.

The chain combines TRBV7-9 with TRBJ2-5; 7 bases map to TRBD1. CDR1 SEHNR and CDR2 FQNEAQ come from the germline V gene (reference sequence). V was clipped by 2 bases and J by 0 bases; unmatched bases: 6. The CDR3 runs 16 residues. DNA for the CDR3: TGTGCCAGCAGCTTAAGGGGGCAAGGTGACCAAGAGACCCAGTACTTC. Translating it yields CASSLRGQGDQETQYF.

V gene TRBV18 combines with J gene TRBJ1-1; possible D gene TRBD1, 5 bases. V was shortened by 8 bases and J by 6 bases, with 22 bases between the two germline ends. Germline loops: CDR1 KGHSH, CDR2 LQKENI. The CDR3 totals 15 residues. CDR3 DNA: TGTGCCAGCCACCCGCTTTACGGGGCGGACGCTGAAGCTTTCTTT. Translation: CASHPLYGADAEAFF.

This chain links TRBV29-1 with TRBJ1-1; no firm D call. V shed 2 bases and J shed 3 bases, with 10 bases lying between them. Germline CDR1 SQVTM, CDR2 ANQGSEA. The CDR3 has 13 amino acids. CDR3 in amino acids: CSVEPNQYTEAFF. The CDR3 DNA follows: TGCAGCGTTGAACCTAATCAATACACTGAAGCTTTCTTT.

The V call is TRBV28, the J call TRBJ2-7, with D perhaps TRBD1 or TRBD2 (5 bases each). This CDR3 spans 13 amino acids. CDR1 is MDHEN and CDR2 is SYDVKM in the germline V gene. V was cut by 4 bases and J by 7 bases, with 14 bases left in between. The CDR3 DNA sequence: TGTGCCAGCAGTTCTGAGGGGCCGGGAGAGCAGTACTTC. Translated, it gives CASSSEGPGEQYF.

The V call is TRBV29-1, the J call TRBJ2-5, with D perhaps matching TRBD1 or TRBD2 (5 bases each). Germline CDR1 reads SQVTM; CDR2 reads ANQGSEA. This CDR3 has 12 residues. The CDR3, as DNA: TGCATCGGGGCCGAGGCCCAAGAGACCCAGTACTTC. This codes for CIGAEAQETQYF. The full variable domain, in which reference TRBV29-1 and TRBJ2-5 provide the parts outside the CDR3, is SAVISQKPSRDICQRGTSLTIQCQVDSQVTMMFWYRQQPGQSLTLIATANQGSEATYESGFVIDKFPISRPNLTFSTLTVSNMSPEDSSIYLCIGAEAQETQYFGPGTRLLVL.

V and J are TRBV2 and TRBJ1-2; TRBD1 matches at 9 bases. There are 13 residues in the CDR3. Unmatched junction bases numbered 8, after V lost 8 bases and J lost 7 bases. Germline V CDR1 and CDR2: SNHLY, FYNNEI. CDR3 amino acids: CASGPGQGAGYTF. DNA of the CDR3: TGTGCCAGCGGACCGGGACAGGGCGCTGGCTACACCTTC.

This clone showed up just once. The chain uses TRBV14 and TRBJ2-7, with D uncertain. V was trimmed by 1 base and J by 0 bases, leaving 7 bases between them. This CDR3 is built from 14 residues. Germline V gene sequence: CDR1 SGHDN, CDR2 FVKESK. CDR3 bases: TGTGCCAGCAGCCAAGGCAGGTTCTCCTACGAGCAGTACTTC. Protein product: CASSQGRFSYEQYF. Based on the CDR3 plus reference TRBV14 and TRBJ2-7, the full variable domain is EAGVTQFPSHSVIEKGQTVTLRCDPISGHDNLYWYRRVMGKEIKFLLHFVKESKQDESGMPNNRFLAERTGGTYSTLKVQPAELEDSGVYFCASSQGRFSYEQYFGPGTRLTVT.